A selection of T cell receptor beta chains follows, all from one sample in a study of blood T cell repertoires in COVID-19. Using immunoSEQ multiplex PCR, the repertoire was profiled, and TCRdb retains in-frame clones only, with some absent. The sample records tens of thousands of clones, 65% to 85% being singletons. The material sequenced was peripheral blood. Receptors originate from a man aged 50 to 60 with active COVID-19. Each CDR3 is given without its conserved first and last residue. Each record gives: J gene, V gene, clone size, D gene, CDR3 protein. D genes are given only for firm matches. Not all rows give a size; the values are once, few, many and, for expanded clones, a class.

j_gene: TRBJ2-5; v_gene: TRBV7-9; abundance: NA; d_gene: NA; CDR3aa: ASSLNLGASKYLQETQY
j_gene: TRBJ1-2; v_gene: TRBV6-5; abundance: few; d_gene: NA; CDR3aa: ASSRGGYGYT
j_gene: TRBJ2-3; v_gene: TRBV10-3; abundance: NA; d_gene: TRBD2; CDR3aa: AISGTSGGGTDTQY
j_gene: TRBJ1-3; v_gene: TRBV28; abundance: NA; d_gene: TRBD1; CDR3aa: ASSAVGQGVTGNTIY
j_gene: TRBJ2-5; v_gene: TRBV7-2; abundance: few; d_gene: NA; CDR3aa: ASSPGSPGETQY
j_gene: TRBJ1-1; v_gene: TRBV6-2/TRBV6-3; abundance: NA; d_gene: NA; CDR3aa: ASSNNRVHTEAF
j_gene: TRBJ1-5; v_gene: TRBV19; abundance: few; d_gene: NA; CDR3aa: ASTAGGVRNQPQH
j_gene: TRBJ2-7; v_gene: TRBV24-1; abundance: NA; d_gene: NA; CDR3aa: ATSPRGGTYEQY
j_gene: TRBJ2-2; v_gene: TRBV6-2/TRBV6-3; abundance: once; d_gene: TRBD2; CDR3aa: ASSYFSGIGELF
j_gene: TRBJ2-2; v_gene: TRBV6-4; abundance: NA; d_gene: NA; CDR3aa: ASSLGLNTGELF
j_gene: TRBJ2-5; v_gene: TRBV5-1; abundance: NA; d_gene: TRBD1; CDR3aa: ASSLAGDREETQY
j_gene: TRBJ2-5; v_gene: TRBV5-1; abundance: few; d_gene: NA; CDR3aa: ASSFRGRETQY
j_gene: TRBJ1-2; v_gene: TRBV7-9; abundance: NA; d_gene: TRBD1; CDR3aa: ASSTLQGRNYGYT